This T cell receptor beta chain came from a study of blood T cell repertoires in COVID-19. Study overall: Whether acute or convalescent, the COVID-19 samples came from the United States, Italy and Spain.

Original data processing: Amplifying reference gene primers gave estimates of nucleated cell counts. The table came from immunoSEQ multiplex PCR; TCRdb's copy has only in-frame clones and leaves some out. Clone size and V and J calls were adopted from that table, with D and trimming inferred from the DNA. Of around 450,000 clones in the sample, around 90% were seen once. The CDR3 sequence is 15 residues long. Deletions cut 0 bases from V and 9 bases from J, with 12 bases between. CDR1 is MNHEY and CDR2 is SMNVEV in the germline V gene (reference sequence). The sequenced sample consisted of PBMCs or T cells enriched from blood (not recorded which). The clonotype was recovered from a woman aged 18-30 years who had recovered from COVID-19. The chain recombines TRBV27 with TRBJ1-6; D is perhaps TRBD1 (5 bases). CDR3 in amino acids: CASSLSGGIGSPLHF. The DNA of the CDR3 is TGTGCCAGCAGTTTATCGGGGGGTATCGGTTCACCCCTCCACTTT.